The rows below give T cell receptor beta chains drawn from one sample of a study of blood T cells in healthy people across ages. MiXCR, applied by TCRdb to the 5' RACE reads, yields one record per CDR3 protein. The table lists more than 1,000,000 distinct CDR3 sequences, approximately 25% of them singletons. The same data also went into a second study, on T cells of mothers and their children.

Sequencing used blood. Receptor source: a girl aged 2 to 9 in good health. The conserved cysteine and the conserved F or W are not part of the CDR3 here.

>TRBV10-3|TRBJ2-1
AISGAGTGTNEQF
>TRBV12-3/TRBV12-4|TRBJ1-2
ASSFGGGNGYT
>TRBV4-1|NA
ASSQTRTWDEQF
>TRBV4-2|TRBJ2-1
ASSQRLLAGGLNEQF
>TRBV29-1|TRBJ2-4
SVVSGKNIQY
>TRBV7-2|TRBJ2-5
ASSLVRAGETQY
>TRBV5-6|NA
ASSWEAWADNEQF
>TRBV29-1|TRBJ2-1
SVEMGVVGGSNEQF
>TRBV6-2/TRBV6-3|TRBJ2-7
ASSYSPRSVSSYEQY
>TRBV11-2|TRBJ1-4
ASSSMGNEKLF
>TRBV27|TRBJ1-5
APWGVVNQPQH
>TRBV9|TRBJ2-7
ASSVAAGTGPYGEQY
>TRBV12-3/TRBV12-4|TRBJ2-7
ASSFGAAFEQY
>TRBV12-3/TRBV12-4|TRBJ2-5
ASSSRETQY
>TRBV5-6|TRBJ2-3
ASSLERGREY
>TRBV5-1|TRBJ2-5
ASNTGDRDALETQY
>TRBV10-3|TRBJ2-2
AINSGTVNTGELF
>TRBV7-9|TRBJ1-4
ASSPTVAGEKLF
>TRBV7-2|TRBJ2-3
ASSSGLAGDGDTQY
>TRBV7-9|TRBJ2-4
ASSAWGVNIQY
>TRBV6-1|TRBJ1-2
ASSEIKAANYGYT
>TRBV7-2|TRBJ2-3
ASSLSRHGDTQY